Below are 15 T cell receptor beta chains sequenced from a single sample in a study of blood T cell repertoires in COVID-19. Using immunoSEQ multiplex PCR, the repertoire was profiled, and TCRdb retains in-frame clones only, with some absent. The sample has about 200,000 clones; roughly 94% are singletons. Material: peripheral blood. All receptors derive from a man aged 25 to 40 with COVID-19, enrolled during active disease.

The rearrangement uses TRBV11-3 and TRBJ1-2, with TRBD1 as a possible D gene (6 bases). Germline values: CDR1 SGHNT, CDR2 YENEEA. The CDR3 totals 14 residues. Trimming removed 8 bases at V and 0 bases at J, with 13 bases between. CDR3 bases: TGTGCCAGCGGCAGACAGGAGTCTAACTATGGCTACACCTTC. The encoded protein is CASGRQESNYGYTF. Full variable domain (missing parts from reference TRBV11-3 and TRBJ1-2): EAGVVQSPRYKIIEKKQPVAFWCNPISGHNTLYWYLQNLGQGPELLIRYENEEAVDDSQLPKDRFSAERLKGVDSTLKIQPAELGDSAVYLCASGRQESNYGYTFGSGTRLTVV.

The chain links TRBV6-1 to TRBJ1-6; tentative D call: TRBD1 (5 bases). The CDR3 contains 13 residues. The V and J ends lost 2 bases and 8 bases respectively, with 7 bases between them. Germline V lookup: CDR1 MNHNS, CDR2 SASEGT. CDR3 sequence (DNA): TGTGCCAGCAGTGAAACAGGAGATTCACCCCTCCACTTT. Protein: CASSETGDSPLHF.

The V and J genes are TRBV20-1 and TRBJ1-2, with D possibly matching TRBD1 (5 bases). The CDR3 contains 11 residues. Per the germline V gene, CDR1 is DFQATT and CDR2 is SNEGSKA (reference sequence). As DNA, the CDR3 is TGCAGGGGGGGTGCGGACTATGGCTACACCTTC. Its translation is CRGGADYGYTF.

The chain is built from TRBV5-5 and TRBJ2-3; 8 nucleotides align to TRBD2. The CDR3 is 20 residues long. The trim removed 3 bases at V and 5 bases at J, leaving 23 bases unmatched. Germline CDR1 reads SGHKS; CDR2 reads YYEKEE (reference sequence). The CDR3 nucleotides are TGTGCCAGCAGCTCCCCCTTCCCTTGGAGTAGCGCCGGGAGGGTAGATACGCAGTATTTT. It translates to CASSSPFPWSSAGRVDTQYF.

The rearrangement uses TRBV5-4 and TRBJ2-7; 9 bases are shared with TRBD2. Trimming cost V 4 bases and J 2 bases; bases outside gene matches: 7. The CDR3 runs to 15 residues. Germline V gene data show CDR1 as SGHNT and CDR2 as YYREEE (reference sequence). The CDR3 reads CASSITGTSPYEQYF. The CDR3 coding sequence is TGTGCCAGCAGCATAACCGGGACTAGCCCCTACGAGCAGTACTTC.

The genes are TRBV18 and TRBJ1-4; TRBD1 might be the D (5 bases). With 1 base removed from V and 6 bases from J, the gap between germline ends came to 15 bases. The CDR3 spans 16 residues. The V gene's germline CDR1 is KGHSH and CDR2 LQKENI. CDR3 loop: CASSPLQGAQDEKLFF. The CDR3 DNA reads as TGTGCCAGCTCACCACTTCAGGGCGCTCAGGATGAAAAACTGTTTTTT.

The V gene is TRBV9, the J gene TRBJ2-1, with 9 bases lining up with TRBD1. Germline lookup yields CDR1 SGDLS and CDR2 YYNGEE. The CDR3 length is 13 residues. V lost 4 bases and J lost 6; bases outside the gene matches: 2. The CDR3 DNA is TGTGCCAGCAGCCCGACAGGGGGCAATGAGCAGTTCTTC. Its protein product is CASSPTGGNEQFF. Full variable domain (rest looked up from reference TRBV9 and TRBJ2-1): DSGVTQTPKHLITATGQRVTLRCSPRSGDLSVYWYQQSLDQGLQFLIQYYNGEERAKGNILERFSAQQFPDLHSELNLSSLELGDSALYFCASSPTGGNEQFFGPGTRLTVL.

The sample holds one count of this clone. The chain links TRBV5-5 to TRBJ2-7; D gene ambiguous. The V end was cut by 0 bases, the J end by 5 bases, with 9 bases between. Germline-derived CDR1 and CDR2 are SGHKS and YYEKEE (reference sequence). There are 13 residues in the CDR3. The CDR3 spells CASSLERSNEQYF. The CDR3 region has the DNA TGTGCCAGCAGCTTGGAGCGTTCAAACGAGCAGTACTTC. The variable domain in full, completed from reference TRBV5-5 and TRBJ2-7, reads DAGVTQSPTHLIKTRGQQVTLRCSPISGHKSVSWYQQVLGQGPQFIFQYYEKEERGRGNFPDRFSARQFPNYSSELNVNALLLGDSALYLCASSLERSNEQYFGPGTRLTVT.

V gene TRBV27 combines with J gene TRBJ1-2; no firm D call. This CDR3 is built from 14 residues. Germline-derived CDR1 and CDR2 are MNHEY and SMNVEV (reference sequence). V was shortened by 2 bases and J by 8 bases, with 15 bases between the two germline ends. CDR3: CASSLASGGYGYTF. The CDR3 bases are TGTGCCAGCAGTTTAGCAAGTGGAGGGTACGGCTACACCTTC.

The rearrangement uses TRBV6-5 and TRBJ1-1, with D unclear. This CDR3 spans 15 amino acids. With 6 bases removed from V and 3 bases from J, the gap between germline ends came to 17 bases. CDR1 is MNHEY, CDR2 SVGAGI, per germline. CDR3 loop: CASRRVMGKDTEAFF. The DNA of the CDR3 is TGTGCCAGCAGGCGGGTGATGGGGAAGGACACTGAAGCTTTCTTT.

DNA for the CDR3: TGTGCCAGCAGCTACGGGAGGAACACTGAAGCTTTCTTT. This translates into CASSYGRNTEAFF. The chain has TRBV5-4 and TRBJ1-1; no definite D call. CDR1 and CDR2 from the germline V gene are SGHNT and YYREEE (reference sequence). With 3 bases removed from V and 1 base from J, the gap between germline ends came to 7 bases. The CDR3 has 13 residues.

Comment on this clone: The same CDR3 can be traced to other DNA sequences in this sample. The rearrangement uses TRBV30 and TRBJ1-1; possibly TRBD1 for D (5 bases). The germline CDR1 and CDR2 sequences are GTSNPN and SVGIG (reference sequence). The CDR3 runs 12 residues. The V gene lost 4 bases and the J gene lost 8 bases, with 14 bases spanning the gap. The CDR3: CAWTRRGTEAFF. The CDR3 DNA reads as TGTGCCTGGACCCGTCGCGGGACGGAAGCTTTCTTT. The entire variable domain, with the rest obtained from reference TRBV30 and TRBJ1-1, is as follows: SQTIHQWPATLVQPVGSPLSLECTVEGTSNPNLYWYRQAAGRGLQLLFYSVGIGQISSEVPQNLSASRPQDRQFILSSKKLLLSDSGFYLCAWTRRGTEAFFGQGTRLTVV.

The rearrangement uses TRBV13 and TRBJ1-1; the match to TRBD1 covers 7 bases. V dropped 7 bases and J dropped 4; count of bases not matched to a gene: 9. This CDR3 is 14 amino acids long. Germline V gene sequence: CDR1 PRHDT, CDR2 FYEKMQ (reference sequence). CDR3 nucleotides: TGTGCCAGCAACCAAAAGACAGGGACCACTGAAGCTTTCTTT. Amino acid sequence: CASNQKTGTTEAFF.

The chain is built from TRBV11-2 and TRBJ2-5; 7 bases map to TRBD2. The germline CDR1 and CDR2 sequences are SGHAT and FQNNGV. V was clipped by 4 bases and J by 4 bases; unmatched bases: 6. The CDR3 consists of 14 residues. The CDR3 nucleotides read TGTGCCAGCAGCTCACCTTGGGGGGGAGAGACCCAGTACTTC. Its protein is CASSSPWGGETQYF.

The gene calls are TRBV11-2 and TRBJ2-7, with 7 bases lining up with TRBD1. Germline lookup yields CDR1 SGHAT and CDR2 FQNNGV. V lost 4 bases, J lost 3 bases, and 6 bases stayed unmatched. This CDR3 is 14 amino acids long. The CDR3 here is CASSSDRDSYEQYF. The DNA of the CDR3 is TGTGCCAGCAGCTCTGACCGGGACAGCTACGAGCAGTACTTC.